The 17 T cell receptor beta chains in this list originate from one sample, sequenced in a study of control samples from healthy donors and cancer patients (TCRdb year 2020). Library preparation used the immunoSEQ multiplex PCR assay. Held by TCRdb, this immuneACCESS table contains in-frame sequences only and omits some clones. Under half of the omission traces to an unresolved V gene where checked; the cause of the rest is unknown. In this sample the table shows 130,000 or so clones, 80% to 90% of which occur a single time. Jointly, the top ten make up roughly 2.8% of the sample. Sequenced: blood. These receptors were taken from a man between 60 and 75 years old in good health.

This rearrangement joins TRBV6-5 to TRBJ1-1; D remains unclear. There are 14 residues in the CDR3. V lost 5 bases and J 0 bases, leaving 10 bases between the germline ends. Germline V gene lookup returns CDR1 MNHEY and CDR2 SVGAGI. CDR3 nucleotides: TGTGCCAGCAGTATCGGAGGGATGAACACTGAAGCTTTCTTT. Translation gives CASSIGGMNTEAFF.

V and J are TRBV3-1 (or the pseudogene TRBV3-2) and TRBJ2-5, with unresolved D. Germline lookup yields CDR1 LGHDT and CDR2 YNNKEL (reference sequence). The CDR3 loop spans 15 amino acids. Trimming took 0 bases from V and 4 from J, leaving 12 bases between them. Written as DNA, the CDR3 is TGTGCCAGCAGCCAAGATACTTCGATAACAGAGACCCAGTACTTC. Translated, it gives CASSQDTSITETQYF.

The CDR3 sequence is CASSQAPETASGTQYF. CDR3 DNA sequence: TGTGCCAGCAGCCAAGCCCCCGAGACAGCCTCGGGGACCCAGTACTTC. The V call is TRBV3-1 (or the pseudogene TRBV3-2), the J call TRBJ2-5, with D possibly TRBD1 on 5 matching bases. The CDR3 is 16 amino acids. Germline CDR1 and CDR2: LGHDT and YNNKEL (reference sequence). V shed 1 base and J shed 7 bases, with 19 bases lying between them.

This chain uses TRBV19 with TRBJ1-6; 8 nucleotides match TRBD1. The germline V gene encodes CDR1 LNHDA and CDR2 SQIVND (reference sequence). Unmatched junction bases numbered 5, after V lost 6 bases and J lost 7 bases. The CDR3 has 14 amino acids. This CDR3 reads CASRPGQANSPLHF. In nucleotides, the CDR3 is TGTGCCAGTAGGCCGGGACAGGCAAATTCACCCCTCCACTTT.

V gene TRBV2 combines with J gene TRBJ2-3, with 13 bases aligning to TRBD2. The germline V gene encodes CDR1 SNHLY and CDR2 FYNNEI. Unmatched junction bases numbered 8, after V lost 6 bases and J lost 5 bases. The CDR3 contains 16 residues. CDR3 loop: CASSQEGLAGIDTQYF. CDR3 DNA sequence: TGTGCCAGCAGCCAGGAGGGACTAGCGGGGATAGATACGCAGTATTTT.

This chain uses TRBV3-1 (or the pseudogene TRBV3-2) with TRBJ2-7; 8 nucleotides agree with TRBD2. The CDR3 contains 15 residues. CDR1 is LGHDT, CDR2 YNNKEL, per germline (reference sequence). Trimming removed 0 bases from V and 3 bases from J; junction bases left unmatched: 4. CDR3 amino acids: CASSQEGGGLYEQYF. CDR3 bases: TGTGCCAGCAGCCAAGAGGGCGGGGGGCTCTACGAGCAGTACTTC.

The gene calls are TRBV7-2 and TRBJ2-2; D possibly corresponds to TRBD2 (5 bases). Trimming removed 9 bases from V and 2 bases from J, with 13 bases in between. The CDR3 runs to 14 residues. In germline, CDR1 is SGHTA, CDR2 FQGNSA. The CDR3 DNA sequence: TGTGCCAGTTTACCTAGGACTAACACCGGGGAGCTGTTTTTT. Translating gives CASLPRTNTGELFF.

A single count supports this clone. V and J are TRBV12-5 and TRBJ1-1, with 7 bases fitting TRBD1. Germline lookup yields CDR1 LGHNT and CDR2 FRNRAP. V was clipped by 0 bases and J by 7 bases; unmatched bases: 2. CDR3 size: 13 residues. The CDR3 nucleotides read TGTGCTAGTGGTTTGGTTGCAGGGGGTGAAGCTTTCTTT. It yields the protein CASGLVAGGEAFF.

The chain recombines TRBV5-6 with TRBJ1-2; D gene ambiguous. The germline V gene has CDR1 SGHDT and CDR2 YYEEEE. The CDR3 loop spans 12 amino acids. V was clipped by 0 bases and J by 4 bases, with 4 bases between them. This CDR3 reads CASSLGTYGYTF. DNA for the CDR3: TGTGCCAGCAGCTTGGGGACCTATGGCTACACCTTC.

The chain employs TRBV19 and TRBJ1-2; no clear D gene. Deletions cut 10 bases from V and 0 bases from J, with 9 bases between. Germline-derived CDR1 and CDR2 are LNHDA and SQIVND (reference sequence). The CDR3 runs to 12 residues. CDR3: CATTFTNYGYTF. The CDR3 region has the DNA TGTGCCACCACATTTACTAACTATGGCTACACCTTC.

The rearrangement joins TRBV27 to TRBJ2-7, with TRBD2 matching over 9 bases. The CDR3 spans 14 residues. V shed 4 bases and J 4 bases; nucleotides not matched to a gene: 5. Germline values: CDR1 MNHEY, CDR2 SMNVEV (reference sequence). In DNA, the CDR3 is TGTGCCAGCAGTTCCCGCGGGGGGGGGTACGAGCAGTACTTC. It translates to CASSSRGGGYEQYF.

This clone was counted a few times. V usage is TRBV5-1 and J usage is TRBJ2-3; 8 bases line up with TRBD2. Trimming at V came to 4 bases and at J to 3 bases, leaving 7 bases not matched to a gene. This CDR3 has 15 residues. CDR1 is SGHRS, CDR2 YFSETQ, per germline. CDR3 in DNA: TGCGCCAGCAGCACGGGACTAGGCGGGACAGATACGCAGTATTTT. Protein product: CASSTGLGGTDTQYF.

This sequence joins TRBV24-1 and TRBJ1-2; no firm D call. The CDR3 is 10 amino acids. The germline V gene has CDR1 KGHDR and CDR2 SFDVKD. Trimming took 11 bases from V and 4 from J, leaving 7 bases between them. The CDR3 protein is CAIKSYGYTF. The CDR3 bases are TGTGCCATAAAGAGCTATGGCTACACCTTC.

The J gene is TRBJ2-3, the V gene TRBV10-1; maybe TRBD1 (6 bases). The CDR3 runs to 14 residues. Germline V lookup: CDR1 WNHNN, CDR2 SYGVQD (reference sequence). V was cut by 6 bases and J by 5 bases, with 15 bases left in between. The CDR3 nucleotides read TGCGCCAGCAGGGCCGCGGCAGGGGAAGATACGCAGTATTTT. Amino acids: CASRAAAGEDTQYF.

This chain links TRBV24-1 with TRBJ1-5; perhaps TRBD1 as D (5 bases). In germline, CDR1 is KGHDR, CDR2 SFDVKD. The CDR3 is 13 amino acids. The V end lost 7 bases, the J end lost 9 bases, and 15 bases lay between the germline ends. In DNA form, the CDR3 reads TGTGCCACCAGCTTGGGACGAGGTCTGCCCCAGCATTTT. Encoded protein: CATSLGRGLPQHF.

The CDR3, as DNA: TGTGCCAGCAGTACTCCAAAAGGGAACACTGAAGCTTTCTTT. It codes for CASSTPKGNTEAFF. The V call is TRBV6-1, the J call TRBJ1-1; D call uncertain. Trimming stripped 5 bases from V and 1 base from J, with 11 bases between. Germline CDR1 is MNHNS and CDR2 is SASEGT. The CDR3 contains 14 residues.

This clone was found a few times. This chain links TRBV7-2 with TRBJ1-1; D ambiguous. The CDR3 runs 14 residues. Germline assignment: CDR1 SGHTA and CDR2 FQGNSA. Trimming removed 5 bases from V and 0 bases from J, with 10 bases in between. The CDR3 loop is CASSPFGVNTEAFF. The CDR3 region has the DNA TGTGCCAGCAGCCCCTTCGGGGTGAACACTGAAGCTTTCTTT. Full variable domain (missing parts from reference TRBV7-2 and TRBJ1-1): GAGVSQSPSNKVTEKGKDVELRCDPISGHTALYWYRQSLGQGLEFLIYFQGNSAPDKSGLPSDRFSAERTGGSVSTLTIQRTQQEDSAVYLCASSPFGVNTEAFFGQGTRLTVV.